This passage covers 8 T cell receptor beta chains from one sample sequenced in a study of cytomegalovirus exposure and HLA in healthy donors listed by TCRdb under 2017. The library was obtained by the immunoSEQ multiplex PCR assay. For the multiplex PCR, a mixture combining 60 forward primers for TCR Vbeta segments and 13 reverse primers for TCR Jbeta segments was used. TCRdb mirrors the immuneACCESS table, restricted to in-frame sequences. Some clones are absent from its copies; in checked studies, under half trace to an unresolved V gene, and the reason for the others is unknown. Within this sample are roughly 160,000 clones, with about four fifths of them counted one time only. Of the sample, 7.5% to 9.5% is held by the ten largest clones. Sequencing was performed on PBMCs. Receptors originate from a male donor in good health and CMV-seropositive.

This clone has more than one count but fewer than ten. The V gene is TRBV28, the J gene TRBJ2-2; 7 bases agree with TRBD2. The V and J ends lost 5 bases and 5 bases, in that order; junction bases with no gene match: 5. The CDR3 consists of 14 residues. The germline V gene has CDR1 MDHEN and CDR2 SYDVKM. The CDR3 DNA reads as TGTGCCAGCAGTAGCGGGACTCCGACCGGGGAGCTGTTTTTT. The encoded protein is CASSSGTPTGELFF.

The chain carries TRBV10-1 and TRBJ2-5, with D maybe TRBD2 (5 bases). Germline CDR1 and CDR2: WNHNN and SYGVQD (reference sequence). The CDR3 extends over 14 amino acids. V lost 4 bases, J lost 2 bases, and 11 bases lay in between. The CDR3, as DNA: TGCGCCAGCAGTGTCGGCGGGCCGCAAGAGACCCAGTACTTC. This gives the protein CASSVGGPQETQYF.

The chain uses TRBV11-2 and TRBJ1-2, with D possibly TRBD1 on 6 matching bases. Deletions cut 6 bases from V and 4 bases from J, with 18 bases between. CDR1 is SGHAT and CDR2 is FQNNGV in the germline V gene. The CDR3 sequence is 15 residues long. The CDR3 loop reads CASRARGARGYGYTF. DNA for the CDR3: TGTGCCAGCAGAGCACGGGGGGCCCGTGGCTATGGCTACACCTTC.

The chain recombines TRBV19 with TRBJ2-7; no clear D gene. CDR3 size: 15 residues. Trimming pared 6 bases from V and 5 bases from J, leaving 20 bases between. In germline, CDR1 is LNHDA, CDR2 SQIVND (reference sequence). CDR3 protein: CASSLSFLPANEQYF. DNA for the CDR3: TGTGCCAGTAGCCTTAGTTTCTTGCCCGCCAACGAGCAGTACTTC.

The rearrangement links TRBV9 to TRBJ2-1; 11 bases agree with TRBD1. This CDR3 comprises 15 residues. Germline CDR1 SGDLS, CDR2 YYNGEE. V shed 4 bases and J 7 bases; nucleotides not matched to a gene: 7. As DNA, the CDR3 is TGTGCCAGCAGCCCACCAGGACAGGGGGCAAATGAGCAGTTCTTC. This encodes CASSPPGQGANEQFF.

The chain employs TRBV28 and TRBJ2-7, with TRBD2 identical over 10 bases. The junction had 7 bases not matched to a gene; V was cut back by 5 bases and J by 3 bases. Germline CDR1 and CDR2: MDHEN and SYDVKM. The CDR3 has 15 residues. The CDR3 DNA reads as TGTGCCAGCAGTACTAGCGGGACTATCTACTACGAGCAGTACTTC. Protein product: CASSTSGTIYYEQYF.

The chain combines TRBV7-9 with TRBJ1-2, with unresolved D. The V gene's germline CDR1 is SEHNR and CDR2 FQNEAQ (reference sequence). The V end was cut by 2 bases, the J end by 6 bases, with 10 bases between. The CDR3 has 13 amino acids. In nucleotides, the CDR3 is TGTGCCAGCAGCTTATGGGCGTCGGATGGCTACACCTTC. It codes for CASSLWASDGYTF.

The chain joins TRBV5-1 to TRBJ1-3; no firm D call. The CDR3 contains 15 residues. The germline gives CDR1 SGHRS, CDR2 YFSETQ. V shed 6 bases and J shed 0 bases, with 13 bases lying between them. The CDR3 reads CASTPSRPSGNTIYF. DNA of the CDR3: TGCGCCAGCACCCCGTCCCGTCCCTCTGGAAACACCATATATTTT. The variable domain in full, completed from reference TRBV5-1 and TRBJ1-3, reads KAGVTQTPRYLIKTRGQQVTLSCSPISGHRSVSWYQQTPGQGLQFLFEYFSETQRNKGNFPGRFSGRQFSNSRSEMNVSTLELGDSALYLCASTPSRPSGNTIYFGEGSWLTVV.